This TCR beta chain was documented in a study of T-cell reconstitution after alpha-beta-depleted transplantation in children. General study results and limits: By about two months after transplant, alpha-beta T cells reportedly arose from several hundred graft clones that had expanded. After one year, T-cell counts and TCRbeta diversity mostly came from new T cells. After transplant, high TCRbeta diversity at day 60 in some patients arose from surviving recipient T cells and thymic progenitors.

Preparation of the TCRbeta library was carried out with unique molecular identifiers. TCRdb called the PCR reads again in MiXCR, with one record for every CDR3 protein. The sample contains almost 250,000 distinct CDR3 sequences, about 25% of which appear only once. A note on this clonotype: The antigen is unknown.

The germline gives CDR1 LNHDA, CDR2 SQIVND (reference sequence). This CDR3 comprises 13 residues. V gave up 5 bases and J gave up 2 bases, with 10 bases separating them. The sequence was obtained from a girl aged 2 to 10 with Fanconi anemia, due to receive a stem cell transplant. Source: PBMCs, taken before TCRalphabeta/CD19-depleted stem cell transplant. The chain uses TRBV19 and TRBJ2-7; the D is unclear. Here the CDR3 reads CASSSDFPYEQYF. CDR3 nucleotide sequence: TGTGCCAGTAGTTCGGATTTTCCCTACGAGCAGTACTTC.